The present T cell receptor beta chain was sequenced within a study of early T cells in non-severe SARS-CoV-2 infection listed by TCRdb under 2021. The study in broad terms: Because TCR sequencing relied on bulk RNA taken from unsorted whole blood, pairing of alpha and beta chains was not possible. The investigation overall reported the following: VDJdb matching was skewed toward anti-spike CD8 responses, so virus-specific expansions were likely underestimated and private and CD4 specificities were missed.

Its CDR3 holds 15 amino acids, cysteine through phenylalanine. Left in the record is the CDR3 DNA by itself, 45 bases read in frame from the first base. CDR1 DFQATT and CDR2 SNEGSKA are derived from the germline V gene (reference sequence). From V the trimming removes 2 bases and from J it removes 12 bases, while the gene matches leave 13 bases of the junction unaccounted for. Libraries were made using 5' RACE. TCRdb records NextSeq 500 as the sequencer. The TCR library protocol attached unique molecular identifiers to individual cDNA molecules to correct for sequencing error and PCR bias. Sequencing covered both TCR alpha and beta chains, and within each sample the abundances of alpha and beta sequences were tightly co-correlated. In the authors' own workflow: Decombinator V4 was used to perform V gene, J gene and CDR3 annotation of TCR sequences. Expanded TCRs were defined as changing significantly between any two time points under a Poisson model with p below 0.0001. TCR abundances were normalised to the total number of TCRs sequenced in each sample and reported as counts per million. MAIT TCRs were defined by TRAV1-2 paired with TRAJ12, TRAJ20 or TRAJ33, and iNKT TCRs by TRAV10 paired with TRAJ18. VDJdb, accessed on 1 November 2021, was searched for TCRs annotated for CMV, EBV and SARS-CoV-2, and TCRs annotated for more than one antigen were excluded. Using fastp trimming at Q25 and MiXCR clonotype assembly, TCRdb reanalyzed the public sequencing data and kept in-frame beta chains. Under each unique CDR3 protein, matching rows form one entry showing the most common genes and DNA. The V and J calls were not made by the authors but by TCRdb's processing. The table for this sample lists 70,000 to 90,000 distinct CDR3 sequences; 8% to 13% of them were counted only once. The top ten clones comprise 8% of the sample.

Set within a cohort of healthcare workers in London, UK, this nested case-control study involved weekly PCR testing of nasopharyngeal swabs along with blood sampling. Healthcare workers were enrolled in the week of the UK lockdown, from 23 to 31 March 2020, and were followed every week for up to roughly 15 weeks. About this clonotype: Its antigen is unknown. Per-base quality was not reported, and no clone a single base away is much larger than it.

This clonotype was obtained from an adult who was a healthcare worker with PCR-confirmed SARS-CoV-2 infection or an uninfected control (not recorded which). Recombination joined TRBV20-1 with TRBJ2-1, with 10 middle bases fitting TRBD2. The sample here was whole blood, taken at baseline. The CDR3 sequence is CSARSLAGEGLGQFF. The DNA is TGCAGTGCTAGATCCCTAGCGGGAGAAGGTTTGGGGCAGTTCTTC.